These 20 T cell receptor beta chains were all obtained from the same sample, sequenced in a study of cytomegalovirus exposure and HLA in healthy donors. Primers: 60 Vbeta forward and 13 Jbeta reverse. Repertoires were generated with immunoSEQ multiplex PCR, while TCRdb's copy carries only in-frame clones and drops some. Among over 100,000 clones, roughly four fifths were seen once, and the ten largest hold 1.8%. Sequenced: PBMCs. The receptors were sampled from a female donor in good health and CMV-seropositive.

The chain is built from TRBV30 and TRBJ1-6, with 11 nucleotides matching TRBD1. The CDR3 is 16 residues long. Germline V gene data show CDR1 as GTSNPN and CDR2 as SVGIG (reference sequence). V was pared by 8 bases and J by 0 bases, with 6 bases of the junction left unmatched. DNA of the CDR3: TGTGCCGGCCGGACAGGGGGCAACTCCTATAATTCACCCCTCCACTTT. This sequence encodes CAGRTGGNSYNSPLHF.

This rearrangement joins TRBV6-1 to TRBJ1-1; D uncertain. Germline V gene data show CDR1 as MNHNS and CDR2 as SASEGT. Trimming left V 5 bases short and J 0 bases short, with 10 bases between. This CDR3 region has 14 residues. CDR3 sequence: CASSRKPMNTEAFF. The CDR3, as DNA: TGTGCCAGCAGTAGAAAGCCAATGAACACTGAAGCTTTCTTT.

This chain connects TRBV19 to TRBJ2-5; a weak D match, TRBD1 (7 bases). This CDR3 has 14 residues. In germline, CDR1 is LNHDA, CDR2 SQIVND (reference sequence). Deletions cut 6 bases from V and 5 bases from J, with 16 bases between. CDR3 nucleotides: TGTGCCAGTAGGAGGGGGCGCGGGGAGGAGACCCAGTACTTC. Protein product: CASRRGRGEETQYF.

V is TRBV6-1 and J is TRBJ2-1; a possible D gene is TRBD1 (5 bases). V was clipped by 8 bases and J by 0 bases, with 14 bases between them. Germline CDR1 and CDR2: MNHNS and SASEGT. There are 15 residues in the CDR3. CDR3 in DNA: TGTGCCAGCCTGCTGGGGCCACCCTCCTACAATGAGCAGTTCTTC. Translating gives CASLLGPPSYNEQFF.

A word on this clone: One end of the junction varies from germline; a read error may be responsible. This chain joins TRBV7-9 and TRBJ2-1; TRBD2 matches 8 bases. This CDR3 spans 17 amino acids. Germline assignment: CDR1 SEHNR and CDR2 FQNEAQ (reference sequence). This CDR3 reads CSSSLRREGVLYNEQFF. CDR3 DNA sequence: TGTTCCAGCAGCTTGCGACGGGAGGGAGTCTTGTACAATGAGCAGTTCTTC. Looking up the rest from reference TRBV7-9 and TRBJ2-1 gives the full variable domain: DTGVSQNPRHKITKRGQNVTFRCDPISEHNRLYWYRQTLGQGPEFLTYFQNEAQLEKSRLLSDRFSAERPKGSFSTLEIQRTEQGDSAMYLCSSSLRREGVLYNEQFFGPGTRLTVL.

The chain recombines TRBV2 with TRBJ2-7; 7 bases fit TRBD2. The germline V gene encodes CDR1 SNHLY and CDR2 FYNNEI. J gave up 7 bases and V 6 bases, and 12 bases lay outside the gene matches. The CDR3 extends over 14 amino acids. As DNA, the CDR3 is TGTGCCAGCAGGTTGACTAGCACGTACGTGGAGCAGTACTTC. Protein: CASRLTSTYVEQYF. The whole variable domain, remainder taken from reference TRBV2 and TRBJ2-7, is EPEVTQTPSHQVTQMGQEVILRCVPISNHLYFYWYRQILGQKVEFLVSFYNNEISEKSEIFDDQFSVERPDGSNFTLKIRSTKLEDSAMYFCASRLTSTYVEQYFGPGTRLTVT.

Note on this clone: The junction and the germline gene differ at one end; a read error may be behind it. The CDR3 bases are TGTGCCAGCAGCTCTACCGGGACACTGCACTTC. It specifies CASSSTGTLHF. The gene calls are TRBV7-6 and TRBJ2-7; TRBD1 is a possible D gene (6 bases). Germline V gene data show CDR1 as SGHVS and CDR2 as FNYEAQ. The CDR3 length is 11 residues.

The chain recombines TRBV5-1 with TRBJ2-7; D remains ambiguous. The CDR3 loop spans 13 amino acids. V shed 0 bases and J shed 4 bases, with 8 bases lying between them. The germline V gene encodes CDR1 SGHRS and CDR2 YFSETQ. This chain's CDR3 is CASSLVIGYEQYF. CDR3 bases: TGCGCCAGCAGCTTGGTAATCGGGTACGAGCAGTACTTC.

The V and J genes are TRBV28 and TRBJ2-1, with TRBD2 matching over 9 bases. V lost 2 bases to trimming and J lost 10 bases; unmatched junction nucleotides: 6. Germline V lookup: CDR1 MDHEN, CDR2 SYDVKM. The CDR3 totals 14 residues. CDR3 amino acids: CASSLGGGAREQFF. CDR3 DNA: TGTGCCAGCAGTTTAGGCGGGGGGGCCCGGGAGCAGTTCTTC.

The rearrangement uses TRBV7-7 and TRBJ2-1, with 13 bases aligning to TRBD2. Looked up from germline, CDR1 is SSHAT and CDR2 is FNYEAQ (reference sequence). The CDR3 is 15 residues long. Trimming removed 5 bases from V and 4 bases from J; junction bases left unmatched: 2. The CDR3 region has the DNA TGTGCCAGCAGCCCACTAGCGGGAGGGTACAATGAGCAGTTCTTC. This encodes CASSPLAGGYNEQFF. Complete variable domain (other parts from reference TRBV7-7 and TRBJ2-1): GAGVSQSPRYKVTKRGQDVTLRCDPISSHATLYWYQQALGQGPEFLTYFNYEAQPDKSGLPSDRFSAERPEGSISTLTIQRTEQRDSAMYRCASSPLAGGYNEQFFGPGTRLTVL.

The rearrangement uses TRBV7-2 and TRBJ2-4; D uncertain. Germline V lookup: CDR1 SGHTA, CDR2 FQGNSA. V lost 1 base to trimming and J lost 2 bases, with 15 bases between them. The CDR3 is 17 residues long. This CDR3 reads CASSLDWLRSTKNIQYF. The CDR3 DNA reads TGTGCCAGCAGCTTAGATTGGTTGCGGAGTACCAAAAACATTCAGTACTTC.

The genes are TRBV6-1 and TRBJ1-4, with TRBD1 identical over 9 bases. V lost 4 bases and J lost 7; bases outside the gene matches: 10. The CDR3 runs to 16 residues. The germline CDR1 and CDR2 sequences are MNHNS and SASEGT. The CDR3 coding sequence is TGTGCCAGCAGTGCGGCCCCGGGACAGGGAAGTGAAAAACTGTTTTTT. Residues: CASSAAPGQGSEKLFF.

CDR3 residues: CASSPRTGANTGELFF. CDR3 nucleotide sequence: TGTGCCAGCAGCCCAAGGACAGGGGCGAACACCGGGGAGCTGTTTTTT. The chain links TRBV9 to TRBJ2-2, with 9 bases lining up with TRBD1. The CDR3 runs to 16 residues. CDR1 and CDR2 (germline): SGDLS, YYNGEE. J was trimmed by 0 bases and V by 4 bases; bases with no gene match: 4.

The chain uses TRBV9 and TRBJ1-2; TRBD1 aligns across 10 bases. The CDR3 runs 18 residues. Per germline, CDR1 SGDLS and CDR2 YYNGEE. V lost 0 bases and J lost 0; bases outside the gene matches: 8. CDR3 protein: CASSVAKTGGVSNYGYTF. The CDR3 nucleotides read TGTGCCAGCAGCGTAGCAAAGACAGGGGGCGTTTCTAACTATGGCTACACCTTC. The entire variable domain, with the rest obtained from reference TRBV9 and TRBJ1-2, is as follows: DSGVTQTPKHLITATGQRVTLRCSPRSGDLSVYWYQQSLDQGLQFLIQYYNGEERAKGNILERFSAQQFPDLHSELNLSSLELGDSALYFCASSVAKTGGVSNYGYTFGSGTRLTVV.

The chain has TRBV5-4 and TRBJ2-5, with 9 bases matching TRBD1. TRBJ2-7 explains the end of the DNA better; the J call may be wrong. Germline CDR1 and CDR2: SGHNT and YYREEE (reference sequence). There are 14 residues in the CDR3. CDR3 DNA: TGTGCCAGCAGTACAAGGACAGGGGATTACGAGCAGTACTTC. It yields the protein CASSTRTGDYEQYF.

This clone was detected only a few times. The J gene is TRBJ2-7, the V gene TRBV29-1, with 7 bases aligning to TRBD1. The CDR3 is 13 amino acids. Germline V gives CDR1 SQVTM, CDR2 ANQGSEA. J gave up 0 bases and V 4 bases, and 3 bases lay outside the gene matches. CDR3 protein: CSVVRGSSYEQYF. The CDR3 DNA reads TGCAGCGTTGTCAGGGGGAGCTCCTACGAGCAGTACTTC.

Here the CDR3 reads CASSYRGDEQYF. In nucleotides, the CDR3 is TGTGCCAGCAGCTACAGGGGCGACGAGCAGTACTTC. The chain uses TRBV9 and TRBJ2-7; 7 bases line up with TRBD1. CDR1 and CDR2 from the germline V gene are SGDLS and YYNGEE. CDR3 length equals 12 residues. After removal of 4 bases from V and 5 bases from J, the junction contained 3 bases not matched to a gene.

The rearrangement joins TRBV15 to TRBJ1-2, with D hard to call. Germline CDR1 LNHNV, CDR2 YYDKDF (reference sequence). Trimming took 5 bases from V and 9 from J, leaving 13 bases between them. The CDR3 covers 12 residues. The CDR3 loop reads CATSQSLASYTF. For the CDR3, the DNA is TGTGCCACCAGCCAATCTCTGGCCAGCTACACCTTC.

The chain recombines TRBV9 with TRBJ1-6, with 7 bases lining up with TRBD1. Unmatched junction bases numbered 6, after V lost 2 bases and J lost 7 bases. The CDR3 is 15 amino acids. Germline values: CDR1 SGDLS, CDR2 YYNGEE. The CDR3, as DNA: TGTGCCAGCAGCGTCGGACAGGATTGGAATTCACCCCTCCACTTT. Translation gives CASSVGQDWNSPLHF. The full variable domain, completed using reference TRBV9 and TRBJ1-6, is DSGVTQTPKHLITATGQRVTLRCSPRSGDLSVYWYQQSLDQGLQFLIQYYNGEERAKGNILERFSAQQFPDLHSELNLSSLELGDSALYFCASSVGQDWNSPLHFGNGTRLTVT.

The chain employs TRBV5-4 and TRBJ1-1; a possible D gene is TRBD1 (5 bases). This CDR3 has 13 amino acids. Germline V gene sequence: CDR1 SGHNT, CDR2 YYREEE (reference sequence). The V and J ends lost 4 bases and 1 base respectively, with 8 bases between them. CDR3 DNA sequence: TGTGCCAGCAGCAGGGGCCCGAACACTGAAGCTTTCTTT. Its protein product is CASSRGPNTEAFF.